The 8 T cell receptor beta chains below were found in one sample sequenced in a study of blood T cell repertoires in COVID-19. TCRdb keeps only in-frame clones here, not all; method: immunoSEQ multiplex PCR. The sample yields hundreds of thousands of clones, more than 75% seen once. The sequencing input was PBMCs or T cells enriched from blood (not recorded which). Every receptor here comes from a man aged 60-69 years who had recovered from COVID-19.

V is TRBV3-1 (or the pseudogene TRBV3-2) and J is TRBJ1-4, with 7 nucleotides matching TRBD1. In germline, CDR1 is LGHDT, CDR2 YNNKEL (reference sequence). Trimming removed 2 bases from V and 3 bases from J; junction bases left unmatched: 6. This CDR3 spans 16 amino acids. The CDR3 bases are TGTGCCAGCAGCCAAACGACAGGGTTCGCTAATGAAAAACTGTTTTTT. Translation gives CASSQTTGFANEKLFF.

The genes are TRBV3-1 (or the pseudogene TRBV3-2) and TRBJ2-1, with 10 bases matching TRBD2. The CDR3 totals 17 residues. Trimming cost V 1 base and J 7 bases; bases outside gene matches: 10. Germline assignment: CDR1 LGHDT and CDR2 YNNKEL (reference sequence). In nucleotides, the CDR3 is TGTGCCAGCAGCCAAGTTGGGCGGATAGCGGGAGGAAATGAGCAGTTCTTC. It encodes CASSQVGRIAGGNEQFF.

This chain uses TRBV2 with TRBJ1-1; the D gene is possibly TRBD1 (5 bases). This CDR3 comprises 12 residues. Germline V gene lookup returns CDR1 SNHLY and CDR2 FYNNEI. Trimming pared 7 bases from V and 3 bases from J, leaving 9 bases between. The CDR3 region has the DNA TGTGCCAGCAATACCAGGGACACTGAAGCTTTCTTT. Amino acid sequence: CASNTRDTEAFF.

This CDR3 reads CASSLAGSSPLHF. The CDR3 bases are TGTGCCAGCAGCTTAGCGGGCAGTTCACCCCTCCACTTT. The V and J genes are TRBV7-8 and TRBJ1-6, with D unresolved. CDR1 and CDR2 (germline): SGHVS, FQNEAQ. The CDR3 runs to 13 residues. V was shortened by 0 bases and J by 9 bases, with 6 bases between the two germline ends. The full variable domain, rest sourced from reference TRBV7-8 and TRBJ1-6, is GAGVSQSPRYKVAKRGQDVALRCDPISGHVSLFWYQQALGQGPEFLTYFQNEAQLDKSGLPSDRFFAERPEGSVSTLKIQRTQQEDSAVYLCASSLAGSSPLHFGNGTRLTVT.

The J gene is TRBJ1-2, the V gene TRBV5-4, with no clear D. Germline values: CDR1 SGHNT, CDR2 YYREEE (reference sequence). CDR3 length: 13 residues. The ends were cut back, 6 bases at V and 4 bases at J, with 13 bases in the middle. The CDR3 DNA is TGTGCCAGCATGGAGGGCGCAGGCTATGGCTACACCTTC. Its protein product is CASMEGAGYGYTF. Looking up the rest from reference TRBV5-4 and TRBJ1-2 gives the full variable domain: ETGVTQSPTHLIKTRGQQVTLRCSSQSGHNTVSWYQQALGQGPQFIFQYYREEENGRGNFPPRFSGLQFPNYSSELNVNALELDDSALYLCASMEGAGYGYTFGSGTRLTVV.

The CDR3 protein is CASSTSGSPYNEQFF. For the CDR3, the DNA is TGTGCCAGCAGCACTAGCGGGAGTCCCTACAATGAGCAGTTCTTC. The rearrangement links TRBV7-8 to TRBJ2-1; 11 nucleotides align to TRBD2. With 5 bases clipped from V and 2 bases from J, the junction kept 2 bases outside the gene matches. The CDR3 extends over 15 amino acids. Per the germline V gene, CDR1 is SGHVS and CDR2 is FQNEAQ.

V gene TRBV5-6 combines with J gene TRBJ2-3; 7 bases map to TRBD1. This CDR3 is built from 19 residues. Germline V gene sequence: CDR1 SGHDT, CDR2 YYEEEE. Trimming at V came to 4 bases and at J to 4 bases, leaving 21 bases not matched to a gene. Written as DNA, the CDR3 is TGTGCCAGCAGCCCCTACCTCCGACAGGGACCCGGGACCCCAGATACGCAGTATTTT. This codes for CASSPYLRQGPGTPDTQYF.

J is TRBJ1-1 and V is TRBV5-1; D is perhaps TRBD1 (6 bases). Per the germline V gene, CDR1 is SGHRS and CDR2 is YFSETQ. This CDR3 has 15 amino acids. V was cut by 0 bases and J by 3 bases, with 12 bases left in between. The CDR3 spells CASSLGSSGDTEAFF. CDR3 DNA sequence: TGCGCCAGCAGCTTGGGCAGTTCAGGGGACACTGAAGCTTTCTTT.